Listed below are T cell receptor beta chains from one sample, sequenced in a study of shared clonotypes between healthy human individuals. The protocol was immunoSEQ multiplex PCR, while the TCRdb copy is restricted to in-frame clones and leaves out a portion. The profile covers about 2,500,000 clones, with over 85% appearing a single time and 0.14% taken by the ten largest. Sequencing was done on a sample of naive CD4+ T cells sorted from blood. The receptors were gathered from a man younger than 35 in good health. The CDR3 runs from the conserved cysteine through the conserved F or W. Fields, in order: D gene, clone size, J gene, V gene, CDR3 DNA, CDR3 protein. A D gene is named only where the DNA matches it firmly. Size values are once, few and many counts, or a class for expanded clones, and some rows have none.

d_gene: TRBD1; abundance: -; j_gene: TRBJ1-2; v_gene: TRBV7-2; CDR3nt: TGTGCCAGCAGCTTCGACAGGGTAAACTATGGCTACACCTTC; CDR3aa: CASSFDRVNYGYTF
d_gene: -; abundance: once; j_gene: TRBJ2-2; v_gene: TRBV7-8; CDR3nt: TGTGCCAGCCCCTCCCCCCCCAGGGGGAACACCGGGGAGCTGTTTTTT; CDR3aa: CASPSPPRGNTGELFF
d_gene: TRBD1; abundance: once; j_gene: TRBJ2-7; v_gene: TRBV7-6; CDR3nt: TGTGCCAGCAGCCCGTTTTACGGGACAGCTTCCTACGAGCAGTACTTC; CDR3aa: CASSPFYGTASYEQYF
d_gene: -; abundance: -; j_gene: TRBJ2-7; v_gene: TRBV30; CDR3nt: TGTGCCTGGAGTGTAATAGCGGCTTCCTACGAGCAGTACTTC; CDR3aa: CAWSVIAASYEQYF
d_gene: -; abundance: -; j_gene: TRBJ2-7; v_gene: TRBV4-1; CDR3nt: TGCGCCAGCAGCCAAGTGGAACGGGGCTACGAGCAGTACTTC; CDR3aa: CASSQVERGYEQYF
d_gene: TRBD2; abundance: -; j_gene: TRBJ2-1; v_gene: TRBV4-1; CDR3nt: TGCGCCAGCCGGGGACTAGCCGCCGGGGCCTACAATGAGCAGTTCTTC; CDR3aa: CASRGLAAGAYNEQFF
d_gene: TRBD1; abundance: -; j_gene: TRBJ1-3; v_gene: TRBV18; CDR3nt: TGTGCCAGCTCACGCGGACAGGGAGTCTCGGGCTCTGGAAACACCATATATTTT; CDR3aa: CASSRGQGVSGSGNTIYF
d_gene: TRBD1; abundance: -; j_gene: TRBJ2-7; v_gene: TRBV5-1; CDR3nt: TGCGCCAGCAGTCCGGACAGGGGGCTCTACGAGCAGTACTTC; CDR3aa: CASSPDRGLYEQYF
d_gene: TRBD1; abundance: -; j_gene: TRBJ2-5; v_gene: TRBV7-2; CDR3nt: TGTGCCAGCAGCTTGACAGGGGTGGGGACCCAGTACTTC; CDR3aa: CASSLTGVGTQYF
d_gene: -; abundance: -; j_gene: TRBJ2-3; v_gene: TRBV6-6; CDR3nt: TGTGCCAGCAGTCCGGAGGGTCTGAGCACAGATACGCAGTATTTT; CDR3aa: CASSPEGLSTDTQYF
d_gene: -; abundance: -; j_gene: TRBJ2-2; v_gene: TRBV11-2; CDR3nt: TGTGCCAGCAGCTTAAGCCCCAAAACCTATCCGGGAAACACCGGGGAGCTGTTTTTT; CDR3aa: CASSLSPKTYPGNTGELFF
d_gene: -; abundance: -; j_gene: TRBJ1-4; v_gene: TRBV5-8; CDR3nt: TGTGCCAGCAGCCCGCCCGCAGAAAAACTGTTTTTT; CDR3aa: CASSPPAEKLFF
d_gene: -; abundance: -; j_gene: TRBJ1-4; v_gene: TRBV29-1; CDR3nt: TGCAGCGTCGGGGGCCTTAATGAAAAACTGTTTTTT; CDR3aa: CSVGGLNEKLFF
d_gene: -; abundance: few; j_gene: TRBJ1-5; v_gene: TRBV6-6; CDR3nt: TGTGCCAGCATCCACCGTCAGCATTTT; CDR3aa: CASIHRQHF
d_gene: TRBD1; abundance: -; j_gene: TRBJ1-5; v_gene: TRBV6-1; CDR3nt: TGTGCCAGCAGTGGGCTCCCAGGGGGAAATAATCAGCCCCAGCATTTT; CDR3aa: CASSGLPGGNNQPQHF
d_gene: -; abundance: -; j_gene: TRBJ1-6; v_gene: TRBV18; CDR3nt: TGTGCCAGCTCACCCTCCCAGGGCTCACCCCTCCACTTT; CDR3aa: CASSPSQGSPLHF
d_gene: TRBD1; abundance: -; j_gene: TRBJ1-4; v_gene: TRBV11-2; CDR3nt: TGTGCCAGCAGCCGAGACAGGGGTGGCAGTGAAAAACTGTTTTTT; CDR3aa: CASSRDRGGSEKLFF
d_gene: -; abundance: -; j_gene: TRBJ1-4; v_gene: TRBV2; CDR3nt: TGTGCCAGCAGTCCTGCAGGGCTAACTAATGAAAAACTGTTTTTT; CDR3aa: CASSPAGLTNEKLFF
d_gene: -; abundance: -; j_gene: TRBJ2-7; v_gene: TRBV4-3; CDR3nt: TGCGCCAGCAGCCAAGAAACCGGGCCACAAGAGCAGTACTTC; CDR3aa: CASSQETGPQEQYF
d_gene: TRBD2; abundance: -; j_gene: TRBJ2-2; v_gene: TRBV9; CDR3nt: TGTGCCAGCAGCATCCGGACTAGCGGGCGCACCGGGGAGCTGTTTTTT; CDR3aa: CASSIRTSGRTGELFF
d_gene: -; abundance: -; j_gene: TRBJ2-4; v_gene: TRBV25-1; CDR3nt: TGTGCCAGCAGTGAGTCAGGGTTCAAAAACATTCAGTACTTC; CDR3aa: CASSESGFKNIQYF
d_gene: TRBD2; abundance: -; j_gene: TRBJ2-7; v_gene: TRBV29-1; CDR3nt: TGCAGCGTTGACCGACTAGCGGGGGTCCCTGGGTACTCCTACGAGCAGTACTTC; CDR3aa: CSVDRLAGVPGYSYEQYF
d_gene: TRBD1; abundance: -; j_gene: TRBJ2-3; v_gene: TRBV5-1; CDR3nt: TGCGCCAGCAGCTTGGACAGGGGGACAGATACGCAGTATTTT; CDR3aa: CASSLDRGTDTQYF
d_gene: -; abundance: -; j_gene: TRBJ1-1; v_gene: TRBV6-4; CDR3nt: TGTGCCAGCAGGGCGACAGGGAACACTGAAGCTTTCTTT; CDR3aa: CASRATGNTEAFF
d_gene: -; abundance: -; j_gene: TRBJ2-7; v_gene: TRBV4-1; CDR3nt: TGCGCCAGCAGCCAAGAGGGGGTTCGCGCCTACGAGCAGTACTTC; CDR3aa: CASSQEGVRAYEQYF
d_gene: -; abundance: -; j_gene: TRBJ2-7; v_gene: TRBV19; CDR3nt: TGTGCCAGTAGTAGTTACTCCTACGAGCAGTACTTC; CDR3aa: CASSSYSYEQYF
d_gene: -; abundance: once; j_gene: TRBJ1-1; v_gene: TRBV5-1; CDR3nt: TGCGCCAGCAGCTCTTTCCCAGCGGAGGACACTGAAGCTTTCTTT; CDR3aa: CASSSFPAEDTEAFF
d_gene: -; abundance: -; j_gene: TRBJ2-7; v_gene: TRBV2; CDR3nt: TGTGCCAGCAGTGTAGGTCGGGGGCCGTACGAGCAGTACTTC; CDR3aa: CASSVGRGPYEQYF
d_gene: -; abundance: -; j_gene: TRBJ2-2; v_gene: TRBV25-1; CDR3nt: TGTGCCAGCAGTGACAGGGGTAACACCGGGGAGCTGTTTTTT; CDR3aa: CASSDRGNTGELFF
d_gene: -; abundance: -; j_gene: TRBJ2-7; v_gene: TRBV7-9; CDR3nt: TGTGCCAGCAGCAACCTTATTCCCTACGAGCAGTACTTC; CDR3aa: CASSNLIPYEQYF
d_gene: -; abundance: -; j_gene: TRBJ1-1; v_gene: TRBV23-1; CDR3nt: TGCGCCAGCAGTCAATCAGAGAACACTGAAGCTTTCTTT; CDR3aa: CASSQSENTEAFF
d_gene: TRBD2; abundance: -; j_gene: TRBJ2-1; v_gene: TRBV11-2; CDR3nt: TGTGCCAGCAGCTTCCAGCGGGGGGTGGAGCAGTTCTTC; CDR3aa: CASSFQRGVEQFF
d_gene: -; abundance: -; j_gene: TRBJ1-6; v_gene: TRBV5-1; CDR3nt: TGCGCCAGCAGCTTGGAGGGAGGGAAGAATTCACCCCTCCACTTT; CDR3aa: CASSLEGGKNSPLHF
d_gene: TRBD2; abundance: -; j_gene: TRBJ2-7; v_gene: TRBV27; CDR3nt: TGTGCCAGCAGTTTGAAGCGGGGGGCCTACGAGCAGTACTTC; CDR3aa: CASSLKRGAYEQYF
d_gene: -; abundance: -; j_gene: TRBJ2-3; v_gene: TRBV5-1; CDR3nt: TGCGCCAGCAGCTTCAATCTGGACACAGATACGCAGTATTTT; CDR3aa: CASSFNLDTDTQYF
d_gene: -; abundance: -; j_gene: TRBJ2-3; v_gene: TRBV5-1; CDR3nt: TGCGCCAGCAGCTTCCAACCTCCGAGCGGCACAGATACGCAGTATTTT; CDR3aa: CASSFQPPSGTDTQYF
d_gene: -; abundance: -; j_gene: TRBJ1-2; v_gene: TRBV18; CDR3nt: TGTGCCAGCTCGCCTGTGAAGGGTTCAAACTATGGCTACACCTTC; CDR3aa: CASSPVKGSNYGYTF
d_gene: -; abundance: few; j_gene: TRBJ1-6; v_gene: TRBV7-8; CDR3nt: TGTGCCAGCAGCTTTGGGACGTCGGTAAATTCACCCCTCCACTTT; CDR3aa: CASSFGTSVNSPLHF
d_gene: -; abundance: once; j_gene: TRBJ2-7; v_gene: TRBV5-8; CDR3nt: TGTGCCAGCAGCTCTCAGGGGCGATCCTACGAGCAGTACTTC; CDR3aa: CASSSQGRSYEQYF
d_gene: -; abundance: -; j_gene: TRBJ1-2; v_gene: TRBV4-1; CDR3nt: TGCGCCAGCAGCCAGCCCGCAGAAAACTATGGCTACACCTTC; CDR3aa: CASSQPAENYGYTF
d_gene: -; abundance: -; j_gene: TRBJ1-2; v_gene: TRBV4-3; CDR3nt: TGCGCCAGCAGCCAAGCCGTATACATTATGGGTGGCTACACCTTC; CDR3aa: CASSQAVYIMGGYTF
d_gene: TRBD1; abundance: -; j_gene: TRBJ2-7; v_gene: TRBV18; CDR3nt: TGTGCCAGCTCACCCACGACAGGGAACTCCTACGAGCAGTACTTC; CDR3aa: CASSPTTGNSYEQYF
d_gene: -; abundance: -; j_gene: TRBJ1-1; v_gene: TRBV18; CDR3nt: TGTGCCAGCTCACCCTTGGCCAGGGGTACTGAAGCTTTCTTT; CDR3aa: CASSPLARGTEAFF
d_gene: -; abundance: -; j_gene: TRBJ2-2; v_gene: TRBV7-9; CDR3nt: TGTGCCAGCAGCGGATCAGGGGACACCGGGGAGCTGTTTTTT; CDR3aa: CASSGSGDTGELFF
d_gene: -; abundance: -; j_gene: TRBJ1-5; v_gene: TRBV30; CDR3nt: TGTGCCTGGAGTGTATACGGAGGGCTCGATCAGCCCCAGCATTTT; CDR3aa: CAWSVYGGLDQPQHF
d_gene: -; abundance: once; j_gene: TRBJ1-5; v_gene: TRBV10-3; CDR3nt: TGTGCCATCAGTGAGTCGGCGAGCAATCAGCCCCAGCATTTT; CDR3aa: CAISESASNQPQHF
d_gene: -; abundance: -; j_gene: TRBJ2-7; v_gene: TRBV6-8; CDR3nt: TGTGCCAGCGGTAGGATCTACGAGCAGTACTTC; CDR3aa: CASGRIYEQYF
d_gene: TRBD1; abundance: once; j_gene: TRBJ2-3; v_gene: TRBV11-2; CDR3nt: TGTGCCAGCAGCCCCTTAGGTTGGGGGGACAGGCGAGATACGCAGTATTTT; CDR3aa: CASSPLGWGDRRDTQYF